One sample yielded the 32 T cell receptor beta chains listed below, sequenced in a study of breast tumors, draining lymph nodes, adjacent tissues (dated by TCRdb to about 2016). Lymph node samples came from the axillary draining lymph nodes of breast cancer patients. The library was prepared using multiplex PCR. The data were produced on an Illumina HiSeq 2000. TCRdb passed the public sequencing reads through fastp at Q25 and MiXCR, retaining productive beta sequences. For every CDR3 protein sequence, its rows merge into one entry that carries the most common genes and DNA. Across this sample there are around 140,000 distinct CDR3 sequences, with more than 20% seen only once. The ten largest make up just over 2.5% of the sample. Sequenced material: axillary lymph node tissue. These receptors came from a female donor with breast cancer. Some clones in this sample may be carry-over from other donors' samples.

This clonotype appeared many times. The rearrangement uses TRBV11-3 and TRBJ2-7; the match to TRBD2 covers 8 bases. Trimming at V came to 4 bases and at J to 6 bases, leaving 5 bases not matched to a gene. CDR3 length: 13 residues. Germline V gene sequence: CDR1 SGHNT, CDR2 YENEEA. The CDR3 reads CASSWGLVLEQYF. The CDR3 DNA follows: TGTGCCAGCAGCTGGGGACTAGTTCTCGAGCAGTACTTC.

This clonotype has a count of ten or more. The J gene is TRBJ1-4, the V gene TRBV7-8; no clear D gene. The CDR3 has 15 residues. V lost 1 base, J lost 4 bases, and 10 bases lay in between. Germline assignment: CDR1 SGHVS and CDR2 FQNEAQ. CDR3 region: CASSLDPRGNEKLFF. The DNA for the CDR3 is TGTGCCAGCAGCTTAGACCCGCGGGGTAATGAAAAACTGTTTTTT.

This clonotype was detected ten times or more. The chain links TRBV20-1 to TRBJ2-7; perhaps TRBD1 as D (6 bases). The V end lost 6 bases, the J end lost 0 bases, and 18 bases lay between the germline ends. Germline V gene data show CDR1 as DFQATT and CDR2 as SNEGSKA (reference sequence). The CDR3 spans 15 residues. In DNA form, the CDR3 reads TGCAGTGCCCCGACCCCTGGACAGAGCTCCTACGAGCAGTACTTC. It yields the protein CSAPTPGQSSYEQYF.

There are many counts of this clonotype. This chain links TRBV6-6 with TRBJ1-4; 7 positions match TRBD1. Trimming cost V 5 bases and J 1 base; bases outside gene matches: 4. The CDR3 runs 15 residues. Germline V gene data show CDR1 as MNHNY and CDR2 as SVGAGI (reference sequence). The CDR3 nucleotides are TGTGCCAGCAGTCCTACAGGGGAAACTAATGAAAAACTGTTTTTT. Protein product: CASSPTGETNEKLFF.

This clonotype was counted at least ten times. This chain joins TRBV5-1 and TRBJ2-7, with D perhaps TRBD1 or TRBD2 (5 bases each). The V gene's germline CDR1 is SGHRS and CDR2 YFSETQ. V was clipped by 3 bases and J by 4 bases, with 20 bases between them. The CDR3 is made up of 16 amino acids. In DNA, the CDR3 is TGCGCCAGCAGCTCCCCCAGGGAGCGAGAGTCATACGAGCAGTACTTC. As protein: CASSSPRERESYEQYF.

The table lists this clonotype with many counts. One end of the junction does not line up with germline, which may come from a read error. V is TRBV7-3 and J is TRBJ2-6; 7 positions match TRBD1. The CDR3 has 12 residues. In germline, CDR1 is SGHTA, CDR2 FQGTGA. The CDR3 nucleotides read TGTGCCAGCAGCTTTGACAGGGCCATACCTCCTTTC. Translation gives CASSFDRAIPPF.

There are many counts of this clonotype. V gene TRBV4-2 combines with J gene TRBJ2-2, with 13 nucleotides matching TRBD2. The ends lost 2 bases at V and 6 bases at J; junction bases unmatched: 3. The germline V gene has CDR1 LGHNA and CDR2 YNFKEQ. This CDR3 region has 16 residues. Here the CDR3 reads CASSQTSGRAPGELFF. The CDR3 nucleotides are TGTGCCAGCAGCCAAACTAGCGGGAGGGCCCCCGGGGAGCTGTTTTTT.

Comments on this clonotype: A junction end diverges from the germline sequence, so it may reflect a read error. This sequence joins TRBV7-2 and TRBJ2-4; D might be TRBD2 (5 bases). This CDR3 is built from 15 residues. Per germline, CDR1 SGHTA and CDR2 FQGNSA. The CDR3 spells CASSLGGLARNIQYF. The CDR3 region has the DNA TGTGCCAGCAGCTTAGGAGGGTTAGCCAGAAACATTCAGTACTTC.

This clonotype was detected many times. This rearrangement joins TRBV7-8 to TRBJ2-6; 9 bases are a match to TRBD1. CDR1 SGHVS and CDR2 FQNEAQ come from the germline V gene. The length of the CDR3 is 17 residues. V shed 4 bases, J shed 1 base, and the junction held 5 bases outside the gene matches. The CDR3: CASSSGTGRSGANVLTF. Here the CDR3 DNA reads TGTGCCAGCAGCTCCGGGACAGGGAGGTCTGGGGCCAACGTCCTGACTTTC. Looking up the rest from reference TRBV7-8 and TRBJ2-6 gives the full variable domain: GAGVSQSPRYKVAKRGQDVALRCDPISGHVSLFWYQQALGQGPEFLTYFQNEAQLDKSGLPSDRFFAERPEGSVSTLKIQRTQQEDSAVYLCASSSGTGRSGANVLTFGAGSRLTVL.

Regarding this clonotype: Possible read error: a much larger clone is one base away. The CDR3 nucleotides read TGTGCCAGCAAGACTACCCCCCACGAGCAGTACTTC. Its protein product is CASKTTPHEQYF. V is TRBV2 and J is TRBJ2-7, with a possible D match to TRBD2 (5 bases). Germline values: CDR1 SNHLY, CDR2 FYNNEI. Trimming removed 7 bases from V and 5 bases from J, with 12 bases in between. The CDR3 runs to 12 residues.

On this clonotype itself: A much larger clone lies a single base off, so this may be a read error. The rearrangement links TRBV20-1 to TRBJ2-3; TRBD2 agrees at 10 bases. The CDR3 totals 15 residues. Germline V CDR1 and CDR2: DFQATT, SNEGSKA (reference sequence). The CDR3 sequence: CGTRDRLAGRHTQYF. For the CDR3, the DNA is TGCGGTACTAGAGATAGACTAGCGGGCCGCCATACGCAGTATTTT.

The rearrangement uses TRBV28 and TRBJ1-3, with TRBD1 identical over 10 bases. The CDR3 covers 16 residues. Trimming at V came to 8 bases and at J to 4 bases, leaving 11 bases not matched to a gene. Germline loops: CDR1 MDHEN, CDR2 SYDVKM. The CDR3 DNA reads TGTGCCAGCCGTTACGGCGGGACAGGGGCCGGAAACACCATATATTTT. Encoded protein: CASRYGGTGAGNTIYF.

This clonotype was recorded at least ten times. The chain carries TRBV4-1 and TRBJ2-7; the D gene could be TRBD1 or TRBD2 (5 bases each). Trimming took 4 bases from V and 4 from J, leaving 14 bases between them. The CDR3 runs 14 residues. In germline, CDR1 is MGHRA, CDR2 YSYEKL. The DNA of the CDR3 is TGCGCCAGCAGCCCCCGGGGCAGGGAGTACGAGCAGTACTTC. Protein: CASSPRGREYEQYF.

Remarks on this clonotype: A much more abundant neighbour one base away suggests this may be a read error. This chain connects TRBV5-1 to TRBJ2-5; 7 bases match TRBD1. Germline assignment: CDR1 SGHRS and CDR2 YFSETQ. There are 15 residues in the CDR3. CDR3 in DNA: TGCACCAGCAGCTCGCCGGGACAGATCCAAGAGACCCAGTACTTC. This codes for CTSSSPGQIQETQYF.

This clonotype was seen a handful of times. This sequence joins TRBV20-1 and TRBJ2-1; 9 bases are shared with TRBD2. After removal of 7 bases from V and 7 bases from J, the junction contained 20 bases not matched to a gene. Looked up from germline, CDR1 is DFQATT and CDR2 is SNEGSKA (reference sequence). The CDR3 totals 17 residues. This CDR3 reads CSVNRGVEREAFNEQFF. In DNA, the CDR3 is TGCAGTGTAAACCGGGGGGTTGAGCGGGAGGCCTTTAATGAGCAGTTCTTC.

This clonotype was observed at least ten times. J is TRBJ1-6 and V is TRBV28; D is ambiguous. CDR1 is MDHEN, CDR2 SYDVKM, per germline. The CDR3 consists of 16 residues. V shed 3 bases and J shed 10 bases, with 19 bases lying between them. The CDR3 bases are TGTGCCAGCAGTTTCGCGCGGGCTTTTACTAGCTCACCCCTCCACTTT. The encoded protein is CASSFARAFTSSPLHF. Full variable domain (missing parts from reference TRBV28 and TRBJ1-6): DVKVTQSSRYLVKRTGEKVFLECVQDMDHENMFWYRQDPGLGLRLIYFSYDVKMKEKGDIPEGYSVSREKKERFSLILESASTNQTSMYLCASSFARAFTSSPLHFGNGTRLTVT.

With regard to this clonotype: A read error may explain this, as a much larger clone is one base away. The chain joins TRBV10-3 to TRBJ1-2; perhaps TRBD1 as D (6 bases). Germline V CDR1 and CDR2: ENHRY, SYGVKD. CDR3 length: 16 residues. CDR3 DNA sequence: TGTGGCATCAGTGTCGCCGGGACACCCTCTAACTATGGCTACACCTTC. It is translated as CGISVAGTPSNYGYTF.

A remark on this clonotype: A much larger clone differs from this one at a single base, so this may be a read error. The conserved phenylalanine or tryptophan is not found at the CDR3 terminus, so this likely reflects a read error. The chain links TRBV6-2 or TRBV6-3 to TRBJ2-7; 8 bases fit TRBD1. The CDR3 covers 13 residues. J was trimmed by 7 bases and V by 5 bases; bases with no gene match: 7. Germline CDR1 MNHEY, CDR2 SVGEGT. The CDR3 protein is CASSETGAGEQYL. CDR3 bases: TGTGCCAGCAGTGAGACAGGGGCGGGGGAGCAGTACCTC.

This rearrangement joins TRBV12-3 or TRBV12-4 to TRBJ2-4, with 11 bases matching TRBD1. The junction had 0 bases not matched to a gene; V was cut back by 5 bases and J by 0 bases. This CDR3 spans 15 amino acids. CDR3 nucleotides: TGTGCCAGCAGTGGACAGGGGGCAGCCAAAAACATTCAGTACTTC. Encoded protein: CASSGQGAAKNIQYF.

The sample holds a few counts of this clonotype. The chain is built from TRBV19 and TRBJ1-5; perhaps TRBD1 as D (6 bases). Germline assignment: CDR1 LNHDA and CDR2 SQIVND (reference sequence). V lost 5 bases, J lost 4 bases, and 21 bases lay in between. This CDR3 region has 17 residues. CDR3 nucleotides: TGTGCCAGTAGTTCTCCGGGACAAAAAGGGGAAAATCAGCCCCAGCATTTT. Translation gives CASSSPGQKGENQPQHF. The full variable domain, in which reference TRBV19 and TRBJ1-5 provide the parts outside the CDR3, is DGGITQSPKYLFRKEGQNVTLSCEQNLNHDAMYWYRQDPGQGLRLIYYSQIVNDFQKGDIAEGYSVSREKKESFPLTVTSAQKNPTAFYLCASSSPGQKGENQPQHFGDGTRLSIL.

In its sample, this clonotype was seen many times. The chain links TRBV19 to TRBJ2-7, with 9 nucleotides matching TRBD2. The trim removed 5 bases at V and 4 bases at J, leaving 9 bases unmatched. The CDR3 sequence is 15 residues long. The V gene's germline CDR1 is LNHDA and CDR2 SQIVND (reference sequence). The CDR3, as DNA: TGTGCCAGTAGTGCACTTAGTAGCGGGAGATACGAGCAGTACTTC. It translates to CASSALSSGRYEQYF.

Regarding this clonotype: The junction shows a germline mismatch at one end, possibly a read error. The chain recombines TRBV19 with TRBJ2-1; 12 bases agree with TRBD2. The CDR3 spans 15 residues. Germline lookup yields CDR1 LNHDA and CDR2 SQIVND (reference sequence). CDR3 loop: CASSRGGLAGLKFKF. CDR3 DNA sequence: TGTGCCAGTAGTAGGGGTGGACTAGCGGGATTAAAATTCAAATTC.

The J gene is TRBJ2-7, the V gene TRBV10-3; 11 nucleotides agree with TRBD1. The CDR3 runs 15 residues. The germline gives CDR1 ENHRY, CDR2 SYGVKD. Germline trimming cut 10 bases from V and 5 bases from J; bases unmatched to any gene: 13. CDR3 protein: CATGRFGQGAHEQYF. The CDR3 nucleotides read TGTGCCACAGGGAGATTCGGACAGGGGGCACACGAGCAGTACTTC.

A note on this clonotype: A much larger clone differs from this one at a single base, so this may be a read error. The genes are TRBV20-1 and TRBJ1-2, with a possible D match to TRBD1 (6 bases). Germline lookup yields CDR1 DFQATT and CDR2 SNEGSKA (reference sequence). The CDR3 is 13 residues long. The CDR3 reads CSARDRDRGGYSF. The CDR3 bases are TGCAGTGCTAGAGATAGGGACCGCGGGGGCTACAGCTTC.

This clonotype was seen a single time. A clone one base away is much larger, so this may be a read error. Here the CDR3 DNA reads TGCGGTGCAGGGACTAAACTCTCCTACGAGCAGTACTTC. It encodes CGAGTKLSYEQYF. This sequence joins TRBV20-1 and TRBJ2-7, with 7 bases fitting TRBD2. The CDR3 is 13 amino acids. Germline lookup yields CDR1 DFQATT and CDR2 SNEGSKA (reference sequence).

Details on this clonotype: This could be a read error, since a much larger clone is one nucleotide away. The J gene is TRBJ2-1, the V gene TRBV5-1, with 11 bases matching TRBD1. The CDR3 is 11 amino acids. Germline CDR1 reads SGHRS; CDR2 reads YFSETQ. The CDR3 nucleotides read TGCACCAGCAGCCTGGGACAGGGGGTGTTCTTC. Protein: CTSSLGQGVFF.

The chain carries TRBV29-1 and TRBJ2-7; D not certain. V was clipped by 5 bases and J by 0 bases, with 8 bases between them. The CDR3 runs 12 residues. The germline V gene encodes CDR1 SQVTM and CDR2 ANQGSEA. This CDR3 reads CSVTSSSYEQYF. CDR3 DNA sequence: TGCAGCGTTACGTCCAGCTCCTACGAGCAGTACTTC.

Notes on this clonotype: This clone may be a read error of a much larger clone one base away. V and J are TRBV19 and TRBJ2-5; TRBD2 matches 7 bases. Germline V gene lookup returns CDR1 LNHDA and CDR2 SQIVND (reference sequence). The CDR3 loop spans 13 amino acids. V was pared by 4 bases and J by 7 bases, with 6 bases of the junction left unmatched. CDR3 protein: CASSTDGRGTQYF. The CDR3 DNA is TGTGCCAGTAGTACAGATGGGAGGGGGACCCAGTACTTC.

This clonotype was detected ten times or more. V is TRBV6-6 and J is TRBJ2-7, with 9 positions matching TRBD1. The V gene end was trimmed by 4 bases and the J gene end by 5 bases; junction bases not matched to a gene: 12. CDR1 is MNHNY and CDR2 is SVGAGI in the germline V gene (reference sequence). This CDR3 is built from 16 residues. The CDR3 spells CASSSLRQGVSDEQYF. The CDR3 coding sequence is TGTGCCAGCAGTTCCCTTAGACAGGGGGTTTCGGACGAGCAGTACTTC.

This clonotype was seen repeatedly, ten times or more. The J gene is TRBJ2-2, the V gene TRBV5-6; possible D gene TRBD1, 6 bases. Germline V CDR1 and CDR2: SGHDT, YYEEEE. There are 16 residues in the CDR3. V was clipped by 1 base and J by 1 base, with 11 bases between them. CDR3 residues: CASSLNTGLNTGELFF. CDR3 nucleotides: TGTGCCAGCAGCTTGAATACAGGGTTGAACACCGGGGAGCTGTTTTTT.

A word on this clonotype: A much larger clone lies a single base off, so this may be a read error. The gene calls are TRBV13 and TRBJ2-1, with D uncertain. The germline V gene encodes CDR1 PRHDT and CDR2 FYEKMQ (reference sequence). The CDR3 consists of 12 residues. The CDR3 nucleotides read TGTGGCAGCAGCTTACTACGAAATGAGCAGTTCTTC. As protein: CGSSLLRNEQFF.

As to this clonotype: Since a much larger clone is just one base distant, this may be a read error. The chain links TRBV20-1 to TRBJ2-5; the match to TRBD2 covers 12 bases. V shed 6 bases and J 7 bases; nucleotides not matched to a gene: 9. In germline, CDR1 is DFQATT, CDR2 SNEGSKA (reference sequence). The CDR3 runs 14 residues. Written as DNA, the CDR3 is TGCAGTGCCCGGACTAGCGGGATAGGGGGGACCCAGTACTTC. It codes for CSARTSGIGGTQYF.